Only a few counts were recorded for the clone carrying this T cell receptor beta chain. Its target is unknown. The CDR3 spans 13 residues. Germline loops: CDR1 MNHEY, CDR2 SVGEGT. Between the trimmed V and J ends, which lost 2 bases and 1 base, there was a span of 6 bases. The source of the sample is a study of T cells in Graves' hyperthyroidism and ophthalmopathy. Study-wide results and caveats: Most expanded thyroid clonotypes above 0.001 also appeared in blood.

The source material, RNA transcripts, was used to amplify TCR beta CDR3 regions. The HTBI primer set was used in a first-round RT-PCR of the TCR CDR3. Each CDR3 protein gets one entry after TCRdb re-called the multiplex PCR reads with MiXCR. The sample has 490,000 or so distinct CDR3 sequences; approximately 16% are singletons. Sequenced: blood. The rearrangement joins TRBV6-2 or TRBV6-3 to TRBJ2-7; D not certain. This TCR was sampled from a woman younger than 45 with Graves' ophthalmopathy. CDR3 sequence (DNA): TGTGCCAGCAGTTACACACCTTCCTACGAGCAGTACTTC. Translated, it gives CASSYTPSYEQYF.